This TCR beta chain is drawn from a study of CD8 T cells in ankylosing spondylitis (dated by TCRdb to about 2017). Background on the whole study: The study profiled T cell receptor beta repertoires in healthy donors and ankylosing spondylitis patients to find disease-linked TCR variants. In total, the full study cohort was made up of roughly 100 healthy donors and roughly 27 ankylosing spondylitis patients. Peripheral blood samples were taken, and synovial fluid was additionally collected from ankylosing spondylitis patients. What the study reported, not specific to this receptor: Significant enrichment of the disease-linked clones was reported in matched synovial fluid samples from ankylosing spondylitis patients. Blood from ankylosing spondylitis patients appeared to be characterized by a TCR beta motif composed of 7 to 9 highly homologous amino acid variants. The disease-linked clones showed a CD8+ phenotype and occurred at relatively low frequencies in peripheral blood. Some motif variants were previously reported in synovial fluid and blood of reactive arthritis patients, suggesting common disease-initiation mechanisms.

V loses 6 bases, J loses 7 bases, and the germline ends lie 13 bases apart. As encoded in the germline V gene, CDR1 is MDHEN while CDR2 is SYDVKM. From cysteine to phenylalanine, the CDR3 is 12 amino acids long. The read is trimmed to its CDR3 DNA, 36 bases read in frame from base 1. On this clonotype itself: Its antigen is still unknown. No qualities accompany the bases; no much larger clone lies one base away.

Reads for this sample came from an Illumina HiSeq 2500. Quantitative 5'-RACE with molecular barcodes was used to prepare TCR beta libraries. The authors processed their data as follows. A new computational method, built on a probabilistic model of VDJ rearrangement, was used to identify disease-linked TCR variants. TCRdb cleaned the public reads at Q25 with fastp, built clones with MiXCR and kept in-frame beta chains. Each entry is one CDR3 protein sequence, shown with its most common DNA and genes. TCRdb, not the authors, supplied the V and J calls. For this sample there are 300,000 to 400,000 distinct CDR3 sequences; under 14% appear just once. In total, the top ten clones hold about 10% of the sample.

Sequenced input: blood, either unsorted or a sorted T cell fraction (not recorded which). This TCR derives from a female donor with ankylosing spondylitis or in good health (not recorded which). The V and J genes are TRBV28 and TRBJ2-7; tentative D gene TRBD2, with 5 bases matching. In nucleotides, the sequence is TGTGCCAGCAGGGTACGAACGGGGGAGCAGTACTTC. It is translated as CASRVRTGEQYF.